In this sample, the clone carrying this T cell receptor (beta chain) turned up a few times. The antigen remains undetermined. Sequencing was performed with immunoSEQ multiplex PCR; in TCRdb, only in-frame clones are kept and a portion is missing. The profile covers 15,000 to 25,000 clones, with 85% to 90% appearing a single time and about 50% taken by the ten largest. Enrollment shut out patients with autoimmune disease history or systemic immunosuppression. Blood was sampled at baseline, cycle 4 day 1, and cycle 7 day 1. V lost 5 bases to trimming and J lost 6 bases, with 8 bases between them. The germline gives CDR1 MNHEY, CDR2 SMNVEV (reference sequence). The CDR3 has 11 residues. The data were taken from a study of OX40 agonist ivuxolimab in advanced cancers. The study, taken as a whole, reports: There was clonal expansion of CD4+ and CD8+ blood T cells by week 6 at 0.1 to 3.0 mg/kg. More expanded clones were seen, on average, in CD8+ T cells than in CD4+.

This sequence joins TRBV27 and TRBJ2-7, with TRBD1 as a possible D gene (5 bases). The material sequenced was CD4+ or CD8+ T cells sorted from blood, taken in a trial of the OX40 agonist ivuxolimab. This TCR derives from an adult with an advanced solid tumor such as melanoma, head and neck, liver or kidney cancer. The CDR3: CASSLGAEQYF. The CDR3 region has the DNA TGTGCCAGCAGTCTAGGGGCCGAGCAGTACTTC.